This T cell receptor (beta chain) was identified in a study of shared clonotypes between healthy human individuals. Trimming shortened V by 5 bases and J by 4 bases, and 27 bases separated the two germline ends. This CDR3 comprises 19 residues. CDR1 and CDR2 from the germline V gene are SGHTA and FQGNSA. Study observations and caveats: On the whole, naive subsets had larger estimated richness than memory subsets had.

This clone was seen a single time. Its target is not known. Assay used: immunoSEQ multiplex PCR; TCRdb lists only in-frame clones, some missing. Of over a million clones detected, roughly 96% appear once; the ten largest clones hold approximately 1.2%. Sequencing was performed on naive CD4+ T cells sorted from blood. Subset indicated: CD45RA+ positively selected. The receptor was derived from a young man in good health. V gene TRBV7-2 combines with J gene TRBJ2-1, with TRBD2 as a possible D gene (6 bases). As DNA, the CDR3 is TGTGCCAGCAGCCCTGGACTACGACTCAGATCTGACCGGTACAATGAGCAGTTCTTC. Its protein product is CASSPGLRLRSDRYNEQFF.